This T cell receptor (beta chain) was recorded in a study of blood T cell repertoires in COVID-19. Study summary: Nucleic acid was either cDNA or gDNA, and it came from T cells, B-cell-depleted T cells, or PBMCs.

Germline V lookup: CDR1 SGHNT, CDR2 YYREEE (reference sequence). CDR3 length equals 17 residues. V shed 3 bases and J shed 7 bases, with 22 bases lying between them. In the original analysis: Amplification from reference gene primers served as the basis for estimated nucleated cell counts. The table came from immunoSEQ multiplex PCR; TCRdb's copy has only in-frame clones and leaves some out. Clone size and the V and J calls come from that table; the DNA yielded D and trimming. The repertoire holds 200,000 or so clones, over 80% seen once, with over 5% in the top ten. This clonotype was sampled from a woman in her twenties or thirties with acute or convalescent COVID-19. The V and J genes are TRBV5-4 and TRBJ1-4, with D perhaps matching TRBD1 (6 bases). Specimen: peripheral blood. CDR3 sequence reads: CASSSAGARSVGEKLFF. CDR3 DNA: TGTGCCAGCAGCTCGGCGGGGGCGCGAAGTGTTGGTGAAAAACTGTTTTTT.